The present entry profiles one TCR beta chain with its context. Its antigen remains unidentified. Researchers ran the PCR with 60 Vbeta and 13 Jbeta primers. Measured with immunoSEQ multiplex PCR; TCRdb has only the in-frame clones, and not every one. The sample records about 140,000 clones, about 78% being singletons. This sample was included in a study of cytomegalovirus exposure and HLA in healthy donors. Germline V lookup: CDR1 LNHDA, CDR2 SQIVND (reference sequence). V lost 5 bases, J lost 8 bases, and 15 bases lay in between. The CDR3 spans 14 residues. Study findings and constraints: TCR beta V- and J-gene trimming, according to a later analysis, was linked to a missense DCLRE1C variant. Indistinguishable V segments such as TRBV6-2 and TRBV6-3 were excluded.

The sequencing sample was made of PBMCs. The chain is built from TRBV19 and TRBJ2-2; D is possibly TRBD2 (5 bases). The clonotype was recovered from a man between 40 and 49 years old in good health and CMV-seropositive. The CDR3 here is CASSWTPWEGELFF. DNA of the CDR3: TGTGCCAGTAGTTGGACCCCCTGGGAGGGGGAGCTGTTTTTT.